This TCR beta chain was documented in a study of blood T cells in healthy people across ages. For the second PCR, which ran for roughly 6 to 11 cycles, a sample-barcoded 5' primer and a J-beta primer mix were used. Every cDNA was tagged by a template-switch adaptor with 12 random nucleotides. TCRdb passed the 5' RACE reads through MiXCR, listing each CDR3 protein once. Here the sample spans 800,000 or so distinct CDR3 sequences, less than 80% being singletons. Extraction of total RNA produced a minimum of 6 micrograms from each sample. On this clonotype itself: Its cognate antigen is unknown.

Whole-study results and caveats: TCR beta diversity was tightly associated with the proportion of naive T cells. Calculation of diversity from one million T cells yielded estimates considered to be underestimates.

The sequenced sample was blood. The sequence was obtained from a man aged 25 to 45 in good health.

CDR3 residues: CASSKQGLDEQFF. Written as DNA, the CDR3 is TGTGCCAGCAGCAAACAGGGGTTGGATGAGCAGTTCTTC. The rearrangement joins TRBV7-6 to TRBJ2-1, with 7 bases lining up with TRBD1. J lost 8 bases, V lost 5 bases, and 6 bases had no gene match. The CDR3 is 13 residues long. Germline loops: CDR1 SGHVS, CDR2 FNYEAQ.